This T cell receptor (beta chain) was recorded in a study of T cell repertoires in cytomegalovirus infection. Via MiXCR, TCRdb re-called the reads, giving one row per CDR3 protein. The sample has 250,000 to 300,000 distinct CDR3 sequences, approximately 13% seen once; the top ten hold about 10%. This clonotype was counted ten times or more. Germline lookup yields CDR1 SGHVS and CDR2 FQNEAQ. The germline V and J ends were trimmed by 3 bases and 3 bases, with 15 bases remaining between them. This CDR3 is 15 amino acids long. This sequence was found in a human donor in good health (CMV status not recorded). Some clones in this sample may be carry-over from other donors' samples. The genes are TRBV7-8 and TRBJ2-7; a weak D match, TRBD1 (6 bases). The sample was PBMCs. CDR3 residues: CASSFTRTAHYEQYF. CDR3 bases: TGTGCCAGCAGCTTCACTCGGACAGCCCACTACGAGCAGTACTTC.